Presented here are 19 T cell receptor beta chains from one specimen sequenced in a study of blood T cells in healthy people across ages. Sample-barcoded 5' priming and a J-beta primer mix drove a second PCR of about 7 to 11 cycles. TCRdb reprocessed the 5' RACE reads with MiXCR, giving one entry per CDR3 protein. Counted here are hundreds of thousands of distinct CDR3 sequences, about 32% occurring once; the ten biggest clones make up 15%. The specimen was blood. The receptors derive from an elderly woman in good health.

The genes are TRBV28 and TRBJ1-1; D gene uncertain. Germline V gene sequence: CDR1 MDHEN, CDR2 SYDVKM. Trimming pared 8 bases from V and 1 base from J, leaving 17 bases between. This CDR3 spans 15 amino acids. DNA of the CDR3: TGTGCCAGCGGTCCGATGCCAAGAAAGAACACTGAAGCTTTCTTT. It specifies CASGPMPRKNTEAFF.

The gene calls are TRBV10-3 and TRBJ2-7; no definite D call. TRBJ2-4 explains the end of the DNA better; the J call may be wrong. CDR1 and CDR2 (germline): ENHRY, SYGVKD. The CDR3 is made up of 15 amino acids. The CDR3 region has the DNA TGTGCCATCAGTGAATCCTCGGGCTTGAGAAACATTCAGTACTTC. Protein product: CAISESSGLRNIQYF.

The chain uses TRBV7-3 and TRBJ1-1; D uncertain. This CDR3 has 13 amino acids. V gave up 4 bases and J gave up 2 bases, with 8 bases separating them. Germline lookup yields CDR1 SGHTA and CDR2 FQGTGA. The CDR3 DNA sequence: TGTGCCAGCAGCTCTGGGTTTAACACTGAAGCTTTCTTT. Protein sequence: CASSSGFNTEAFF.

This clonotype has more than one count but fewer than ten. This clone may be a read error of a much larger clone one base away. V and J are TRBV12-3 or TRBV12-4 and TRBJ2-5; 8 nucleotides match TRBD1. This CDR3 has 15 amino acids. The ends lost 5 bases at V and 11 bases at J; junction bases unmatched: 16. This chain's CDR3 is CASSPLRGRDNEQYF. The CDR3 bases are TGTGCCAGCAGTCCACTCAGGGGGCGCGACAATGAGCAGTACTTC.

Many counts were recorded for this clonotype. The CDR3 bases are TGTGCCAGCAACGAAGGGGGCAGGGAGACCCAGTACTTC. Its translation is CASNEGGRETQYF. This chain connects TRBV28 to TRBJ2-5; 7 bases agree with TRBD1. The CDR3 runs to 13 residues. The germline CDR1 and CDR2 sequences are MDHEN and SYDVKM. After removal of 7 bases from V and 5 bases from J, the junction contained 7 bases not matched to a gene.

This clonotype showed up many times. The CDR3 protein is CRAGGSITDTQYF. The CDR3 bases are TGCAGGGCAGGGGGATCTATCACAGATACGCAGTATTTT. The chain carries TRBV20-1 and TRBJ2-3; 7 positions match TRBD1. Germline assignment: CDR1 DFQATT and CDR2 SNEGSKA (reference sequence). The CDR3 is 13 residues long.

This clonotype has a count of ten or more. The V and J genes are TRBV11-2 and TRBJ2-3, with 13 bases matching TRBD2. There are 17 residues in the CDR3. J lost 0 bases, V lost 5 bases, and 5 bases had no gene match. Per the germline V gene, CDR1 is SGHAT and CDR2 is FQNNGV. CDR3 sequence reads: CASSKGTSGASTDTQYF. As DNA, the CDR3 is TGTGCCAGCAGCAAAGGGACTAGCGGGGCTAGCACAGATACGCAGTATTTT.

A remark on this clonotype: This may arise from a read error, as a much more abundant clone is one base away. The chain links TRBV20-1 to TRBJ2-7, with TRBD1 identical over 10 bases. Germline V gene sequence: CDR1 DFQATT, CDR2 SNEGSKA (reference sequence). The CDR3 loop spans 17 amino acids. The ends lost 1 base at V and 8 bases at J; junction bases unmatched: 17. For the CDR3, the DNA is TGCAGTGCTAGAGGGGAATCCGGGACAGGGGCCTGTGTGAAGCAGTACTTC. This gives the protein CSARGESGTGACVKQYF.

This chain joins TRBV7-3 and TRBJ2-3, with TRBD2 identical over 15 bases. V shed 3 bases and J 0 bases; nucleotides not matched to a gene: 16. The germline gives CDR1 SGHTA, CDR2 FQGTGA. This CDR3 is 22 amino acids long. CDR3 coding DNA: TGTGCCAGCAGCTTCAGCCCCCGGACTAGCGGGGGGGTGAGCCCTAGCACAGATACGCAGTATTTT. Protein: CASSFSPRTSGGVSPSTDTQYF.

This clonotype was seen repeatedly, ten times or more. DNA of the CDR3: TGCAGTGCTAGAGGGGGTTCAGATACGCAGTATTTT. It yields the protein CSARGGSDTQYF. V usage is TRBV20-1 and J usage is TRBJ2-3; D is undetermined. The CDR3 sequence is 12 residues long. V was trimmed by 1 base and J by 4 bases, leaving 6 bases between them. The V gene's germline CDR1 is DFQATT and CDR2 SNEGSKA (reference sequence).

This clonotype was recorded a few times. This chain joins TRBV7-2 and TRBJ1-1, with a weak D call TRBD1 (5 bases). The CDR3 contains 15 residues. The V and J ends lost 7 bases and 0 bases respectively, with 15 bases between them. Per germline, CDR1 SGHTA and CDR2 FQGNSA. CDR3 sequence: CASNGLGTVNTEAFF. The CDR3 DNA follows: TGTGCCAGCAACGGCCTAGGGACTGTGAACACTGAAGCTTTCTTT.

Ten or more counts support this clonotype. This chain joins TRBV5-1 and TRBJ2-3; perhaps D is TRBD1 or TRBD2 (6 bases each). V was clipped by 7 bases and J by 0 bases, with 12 bases between them. Germline V gives CDR1 SGHRS, CDR2 YFSETQ. This CDR3 region has 14 residues. The CDR3 loop reads CASQEGGSTDTQYF. In DNA, the CDR3 is TGCGCCAGCCAAGAGGGGGGCAGCACAGATACGCAGTATTTT.

This clonotype has ten or more counts. J is TRBJ1-1 and V is TRBV12-3 or TRBV12-4; no reliable D call. Between the trimmed V and J ends, which lost 7 bases and 1 base, there was a span of 13 bases. The CDR3 runs to 14 residues. The CDR3 sequence: CASTPGRENTEAFF. The CDR3 DNA is TGTGCCAGCACTCCCGGCAGAGAGAACACTGAAGCTTTCTTT.

The V gene is TRBV6-5, the J gene TRBJ2-7; D gene unclear. The V end was cut by 2 bases, the J end by 4 bases, with 9 bases between. This CDR3 spans 13 amino acids. Germline V gene data show CDR1 as MNHEY and CDR2 as SVGAGI. Here the CDR3 DNA reads TGTGCCAGCAGTTACGCGGCTTCTTACGAGCAGTACTTC. Translating gives CASSYAASYEQYF.

Ten or more counts support this clonotype. Germline and junction disagree at one end, which may indicate a read error. This chain joins TRBV20-1 and TRBJ2-7, with TRBD1 matching over 9 bases. Germline V CDR1 and CDR2: DFQATT, SNEGSKA (reference sequence). CDR3 length: 16 amino acids. The CDR3 coding sequence is TGCAGTGCCAGAGAGTTAGGGACAGGGATTCCTTGGGAGCAGTACTTC. As protein: CSARELGTGIPWEQYF.

The chain uses TRBV7-2 and TRBJ2-5, with D uncertain. Trimming removed 5 bases from V and 4 bases from J, with 14 bases in between. Germline V gene data show CDR1 as SGHTA and CDR2 as FQGNSA. The CDR3 runs 14 residues. Here the CDR3 reads CASSPTVERETQYF. The DNA of the CDR3 is TGTGCCAGCAGCCCAACAGTCGAAAGAGAGACCCAGTACTTC.

V usage is TRBV7-3 and J usage is TRBJ2-4; D perhaps matches TRBD1 (6 bases). The J call may be incorrect, as the DNA end agrees better with TRBJ2-5. The CDR3 runs 15 residues. Germline CDR1 is SGHTA and CDR2 is FQGTGA. The CDR3 coding sequence is TGTGCCAGCAGCGCTCGAGGGACATGGTCAGAGACCCAGTACTTC. It encodes CASSARGTWSETQYF.

This chain joins TRBV4-1 and TRBJ1-5; 7 bases line up with TRBD1. This CDR3 comprises 18 residues. The J segment lost 0 bases and the V segment lost 4 bases, leaving 12 bases of the junction unmatched. Germline CDR1 is MGHRA and CDR2 is YSYEKL. CDR3 nucleotide sequence: TGCGCCAGCAGCCGAGGCGGACCAGGGGGGTATAGCAATCAGCCCCAGCATTTT. Residues: CASSRGGPGGYSNQPQHF.

The sample holds many counts of this clonotype. The V call is TRBV9, the J call TRBJ2-7; 7 bases align to TRBD2. The CDR3 is 16 residues long. Trimming cost V 0 bases and J 2 bases; bases outside gene matches: 8. Germline-derived CDR1 and CDR2 are SGDLS and YYNGEE. CDR3 in amino acids: CASSVEGASGAYEQYF. CDR3 nucleotides: TGTGCCAGCAGCGTAGAGGGAGCGAGCGGGGCCTACGAGCAGTACTTC. Looking up the rest from reference TRBV9 and TRBJ2-7 gives the full variable domain: DSGVTQTPKHLITATGQRVTLRCSPRSGDLSVYWYQQSLDQGLQFLIQYYNGEERAKGNILERFSAQQFPDLHSELNLSSLELGDSALYFCASSVEGASGAYEQYFGPGTRLTVT.